This T cell receptor (beta chain) was profiled in a study of monozygotic twins with inflammatory bowel disease. Per donor there was one draw, yielding a blood sample of 2.5 ml. The authors isolated total RNA from whole blood without sorting T cells. The CDR3 consists of 14 residues. Germline V gene data show CDR1 as GTSNPN and CDR2 as SVGIG (reference sequence). TCRdb re-called the 5' RACE reads and catalogs CDR3 proteins one per entry, DNA excluded. Found here are 400,000 to 500,000 distinct CDR3 sequences; the top ten clones hold 2% to 2.5%. The source is a human donor with ulcerative colitis or Crohn's disease, or a healthy co-twin of an affected twin (not recorded which). Sequenced input: blood. V usage is TRBV30 and J usage is TRBJ2-2. The CDR3: CAWRGFSDTGELFF.